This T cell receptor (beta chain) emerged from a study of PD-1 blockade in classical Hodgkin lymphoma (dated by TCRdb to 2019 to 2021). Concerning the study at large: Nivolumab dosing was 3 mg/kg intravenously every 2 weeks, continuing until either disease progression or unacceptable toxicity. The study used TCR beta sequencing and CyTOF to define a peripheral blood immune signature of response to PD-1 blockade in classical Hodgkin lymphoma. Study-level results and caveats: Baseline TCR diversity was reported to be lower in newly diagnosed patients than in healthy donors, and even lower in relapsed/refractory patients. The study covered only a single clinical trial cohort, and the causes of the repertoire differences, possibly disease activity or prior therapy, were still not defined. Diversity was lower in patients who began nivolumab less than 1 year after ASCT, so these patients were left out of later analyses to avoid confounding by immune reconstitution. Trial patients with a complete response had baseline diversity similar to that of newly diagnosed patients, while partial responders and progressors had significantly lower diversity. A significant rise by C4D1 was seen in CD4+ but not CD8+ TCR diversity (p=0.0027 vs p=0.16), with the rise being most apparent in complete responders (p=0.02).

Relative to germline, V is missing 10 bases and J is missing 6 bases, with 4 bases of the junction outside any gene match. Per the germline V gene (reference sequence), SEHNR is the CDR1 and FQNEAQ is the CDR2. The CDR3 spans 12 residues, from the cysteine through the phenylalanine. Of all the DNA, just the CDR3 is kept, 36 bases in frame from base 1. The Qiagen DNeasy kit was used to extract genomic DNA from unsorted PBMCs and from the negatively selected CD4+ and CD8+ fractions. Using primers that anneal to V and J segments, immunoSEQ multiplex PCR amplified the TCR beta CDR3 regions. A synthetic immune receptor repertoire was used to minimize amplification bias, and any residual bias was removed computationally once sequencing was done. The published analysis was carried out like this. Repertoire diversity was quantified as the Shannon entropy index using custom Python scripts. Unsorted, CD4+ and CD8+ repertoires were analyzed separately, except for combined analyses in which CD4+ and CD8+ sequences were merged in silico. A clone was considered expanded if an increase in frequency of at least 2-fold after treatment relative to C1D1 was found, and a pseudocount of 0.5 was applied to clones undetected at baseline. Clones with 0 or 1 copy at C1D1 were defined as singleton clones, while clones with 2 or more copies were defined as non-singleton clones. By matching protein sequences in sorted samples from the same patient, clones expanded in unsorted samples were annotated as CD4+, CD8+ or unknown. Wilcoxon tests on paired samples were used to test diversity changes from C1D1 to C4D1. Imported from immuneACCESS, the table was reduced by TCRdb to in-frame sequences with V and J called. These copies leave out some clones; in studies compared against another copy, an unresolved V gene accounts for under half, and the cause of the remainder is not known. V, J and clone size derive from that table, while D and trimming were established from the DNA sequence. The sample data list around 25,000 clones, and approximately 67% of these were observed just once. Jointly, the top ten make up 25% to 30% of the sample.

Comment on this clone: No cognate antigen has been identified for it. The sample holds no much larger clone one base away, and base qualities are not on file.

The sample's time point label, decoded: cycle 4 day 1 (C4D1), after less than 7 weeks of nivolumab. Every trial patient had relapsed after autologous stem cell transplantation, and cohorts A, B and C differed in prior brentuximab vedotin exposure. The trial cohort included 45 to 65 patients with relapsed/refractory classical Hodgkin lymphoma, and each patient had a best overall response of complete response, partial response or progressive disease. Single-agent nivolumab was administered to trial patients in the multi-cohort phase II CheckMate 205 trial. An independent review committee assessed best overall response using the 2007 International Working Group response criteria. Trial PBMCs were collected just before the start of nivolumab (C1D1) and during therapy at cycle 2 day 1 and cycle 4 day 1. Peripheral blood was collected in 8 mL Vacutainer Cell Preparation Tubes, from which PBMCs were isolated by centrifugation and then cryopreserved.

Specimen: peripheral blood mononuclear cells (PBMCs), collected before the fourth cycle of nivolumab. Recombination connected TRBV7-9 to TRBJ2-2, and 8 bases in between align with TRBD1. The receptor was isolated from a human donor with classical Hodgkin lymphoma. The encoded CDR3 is CATQTGAGELFF. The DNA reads TGTGCCACCCAGACAGGGGCCGGGGAGCTGTTTTTT.